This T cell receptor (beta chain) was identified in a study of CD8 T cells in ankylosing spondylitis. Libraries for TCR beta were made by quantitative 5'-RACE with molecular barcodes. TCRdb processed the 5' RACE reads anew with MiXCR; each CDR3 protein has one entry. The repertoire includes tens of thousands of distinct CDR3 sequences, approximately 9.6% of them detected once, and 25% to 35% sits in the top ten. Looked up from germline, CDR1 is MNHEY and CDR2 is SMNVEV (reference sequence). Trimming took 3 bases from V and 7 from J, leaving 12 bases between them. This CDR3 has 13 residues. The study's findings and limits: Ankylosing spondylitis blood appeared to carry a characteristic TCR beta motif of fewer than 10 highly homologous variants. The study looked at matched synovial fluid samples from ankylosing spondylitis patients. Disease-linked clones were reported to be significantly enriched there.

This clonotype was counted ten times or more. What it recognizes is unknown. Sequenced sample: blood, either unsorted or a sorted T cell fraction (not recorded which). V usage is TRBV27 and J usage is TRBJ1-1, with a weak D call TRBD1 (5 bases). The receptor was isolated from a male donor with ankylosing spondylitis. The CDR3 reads CASSFSGHHEAFF. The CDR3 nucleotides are TGTGCCAGCAGTTTCTCCGGACATCATGAAGCTTTCTTT.